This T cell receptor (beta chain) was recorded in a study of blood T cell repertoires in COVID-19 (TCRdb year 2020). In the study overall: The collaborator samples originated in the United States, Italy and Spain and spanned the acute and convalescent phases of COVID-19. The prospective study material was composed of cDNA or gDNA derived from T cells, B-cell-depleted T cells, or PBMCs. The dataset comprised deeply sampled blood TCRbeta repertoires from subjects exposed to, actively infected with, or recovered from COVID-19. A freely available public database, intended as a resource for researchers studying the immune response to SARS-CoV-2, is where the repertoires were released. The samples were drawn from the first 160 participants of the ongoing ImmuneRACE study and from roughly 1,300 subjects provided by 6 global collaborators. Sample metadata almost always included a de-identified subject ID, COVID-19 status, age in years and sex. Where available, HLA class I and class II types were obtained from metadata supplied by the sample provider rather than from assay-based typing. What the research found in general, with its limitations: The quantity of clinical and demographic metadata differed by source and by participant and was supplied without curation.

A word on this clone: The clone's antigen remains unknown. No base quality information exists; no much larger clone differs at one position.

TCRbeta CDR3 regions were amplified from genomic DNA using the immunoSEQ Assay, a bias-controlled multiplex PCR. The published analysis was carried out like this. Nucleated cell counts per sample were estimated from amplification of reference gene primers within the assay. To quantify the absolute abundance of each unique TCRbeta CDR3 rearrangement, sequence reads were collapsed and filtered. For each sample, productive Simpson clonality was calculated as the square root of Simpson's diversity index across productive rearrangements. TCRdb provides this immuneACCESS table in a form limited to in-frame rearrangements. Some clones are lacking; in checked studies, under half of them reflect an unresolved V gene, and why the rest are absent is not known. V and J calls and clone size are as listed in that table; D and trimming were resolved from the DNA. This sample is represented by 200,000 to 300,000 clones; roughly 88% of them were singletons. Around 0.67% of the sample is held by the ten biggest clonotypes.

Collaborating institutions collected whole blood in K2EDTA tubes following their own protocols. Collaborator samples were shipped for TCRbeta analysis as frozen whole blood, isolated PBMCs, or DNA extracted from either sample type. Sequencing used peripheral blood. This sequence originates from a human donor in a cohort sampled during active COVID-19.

The CDR3 here reads CASSWDRGVSGANVLTF. Read as DNA, the sequence is TGTGCCAGCAGCTGGGACAGGGGAGTCTCTGGGGCCAACGTCCTGACTTTC. This chain is built from TRBV5-6 and TRBJ2-6, with TRBD1 matching 10 junction bases. V is cut back by 3 bases and J by 0 bases, with 3 bases in the junction unmatched. As encoded in the germline V gene, CDR1 is SGHDT while CDR2 is YYEEEE. Counted from cysteine to phenylalanine, this CDR3 has 17 amino acids. Just CDR3 DNA is preserved here, 51 bases in frame from base 1.